Below are 20 T cell receptor beta chains sequenced from a single sample in a study of Ad26.COV2.S vaccination and SARS-CoV-2 variants. Data came from immunoSEQ multiplex PCR; TCRdb stores just in-frame clones and leaves some out. The sample has 250,000 to 300,000 clones; roughly 86% are singletons. Treatment specified: some 20 received Ad26.COV2.S at low or high dose, single or two shots; a few received placebo; per-sample allocation not given. Collection of samples fell on day 63 after the first vaccine or placebo injection. The sequences come from peripheral blood, collected in a trial of Ad26.COV2.S vaccine versus placebo. These receptors were collected from a person between 18 and 59 years old who received the Ad26.COV2.S COVID-19 vaccine or a placebo.

V and J are TRBV6-5 and TRBJ1-2; D perhaps matches TRBD1 (6 bases). CDR1 and CDR2 from the germline V gene are MNHEY and SVGAGI. V was trimmed by 10 bases and J by 5 bases, leaving 17 bases between them. The CDR3 is 13 amino acids. This chain's CDR3 is CANSRGHLYGYTF. DNA for the CDR3: TGTGCCAACAGCCGGGGACACCTTTATGGCTACACCTTC.

This chain connects TRBV7-2 to TRBJ1-1, with D unclear. CDR1 and CDR2 (germline): SGHTA, FQGNSA. This CDR3 has 13 residues. V lost 4 bases and J 0 bases, leaving 6 bases between the germline ends. The chain's CDR3 is CASSYRLNTEAFF. In DNA form, the CDR3 reads TGTGCCAGCAGCTACCGCTTGAACACTGAAGCTTTCTTT.

The CDR3 nucleotides are TGTGCCAGCTCACCCGGGACAGGTGGACCCCTCCACTTT. Translation gives CASSPGTGGPLHF. The rearrangement uses TRBV18 and TRBJ1-6; 8 nucleotides line up with TRBD1. Germline CDR1 is KGHSH and CDR2 is LQKENI. J gave up 12 bases and V 3 bases, and 4 bases lay outside the gene matches. The CDR3 has 13 residues.

The chain combines TRBV4-2 with TRBJ1-3; D uncertain. The CDR3 totals 16 residues. The germline V gene encodes CDR1 LGHNA and CDR2 YNFKEQ. V lost 3 bases and J 0 bases, leaving 12 bases between the germline ends. CDR3 in amino acids: CASSQGFGNSGNTIYF. The CDR3 bases are TGTGCCAGCAGCCAGGGGTTCGGGAACTCTGGAAACACCATATATTTT.

This clone has just a few counts. J is TRBJ1-5 and V is TRBV27; perhaps TRBD1 as D (6 bases). The CDR3 runs to 16 residues. The ends were cut back, 5 bases at V and 0 bases at J, with 14 bases in the middle. Germline-derived CDR1 and CDR2 are MNHEY and SMNVEV (reference sequence). CDR3 protein: CASSLRQEYSNQPQHF. CDR3 sequence (DNA): TGTGCCAGCAGTCTTCGACAGGAATATAGCAATCAGCCCCAGCATTTT.

This sequence joins TRBV7-8 and TRBJ2-7; D unresolved. The CDR3 is made up of 12 amino acids. V lost 5 bases and J lost 1, with 6 bases in between. The V gene's germline CDR1 is SGHVS and CDR2 FQNEAQ. DNA of the CDR3: TGTGCCAGCAGCCCCGGGTCCTACGAGCAGTACTTC. It codes for CASSPGSYEQYF. Full variable domain (rest looked up from reference TRBV7-8 and TRBJ2-7): GAGVSQSPRYKVAKRGQDVALRCDPISGHVSLFWYQQALGQGPEFLTYFQNEAQLDKSGLPSDRFFAERPEGSVSTLKIQRTQQEDSAVYLCASSPGSYEQYFGPGTRLTVT.

The gene calls are TRBV6-5 and TRBJ2-5; D not certain. Trimming cost V 0 bases and J 6 bases, with 11 bases left between them. The germline CDR1 and CDR2 sequences are MNHEY and SVGAGI. CDR3 length: 14 amino acids. The CDR3 DNA follows: TGTGCCAGCAGTTACTCGGACCAGCTCAAGACCCAGTACTTC. Amino acids: CASSYSDQLKTQYF.

This rearrangement joins TRBV7-8 to TRBJ2-7, with 9 bases lining up with TRBD2. This CDR3 is built from 15 residues. The J segment lost 7 bases and the V segment lost 2 bases, leaving 9 bases of the junction unmatched. CDR1 SGHVS and CDR2 FQNEAQ come from the germline V gene. The CDR3: CASSLNLAGLREQYF. The CDR3 nucleotides read TGTGCCAGCAGCTTAAATCTAGCGGGACTGAGAGAGCAGTACTTC.

V gene TRBV5-4 combines with J gene TRBJ2-2; D unresolved. Germline V gives CDR1 SGHNT, CDR2 YYREEE (reference sequence). This CDR3 spans 15 amino acids. Trimming removed 4 bases at V and 5 bases at J, with 15 bases between. CDR3 in amino acids: CASSTDPRGTGELFF. The CDR3 DNA is TGTGCCAGCAGCACGGACCCTCGCGGAACCGGGGAGCTGTTTTTT.

The chain uses TRBV6-5 and TRBJ2-3; no clear D. Germline loops: CDR1 MNHEY, CDR2 SVGAGI. This CDR3 has 14 amino acids. Between the trimmed V and J ends, which lost 0 bases and 1 base, there was a span of 5 bases. The CDR3 spells CASSYSWGTDTQYF. In DNA, the CDR3 is TGTGCCAGCAGTTACTCGTGGGGCACAGATACGCAGTATTTT.

The CDR3: CASSERGITSGGRDEQFF. The CDR3 DNA is TGTGCCAGCAGCGAAAGAGGGATAACTAGCGGGGGCCGGGATGAGCAGTTCTTC. The chain is built from TRBV21-1 and TRBJ2-1; TRBD2, the table's D call, lacks a check against the DNA. TRBV21-1 is shown as a pseudogene. CDR3 size: 18 residues.

The chain is built from TRBV19 and TRBJ1-1; D ambiguous. V gave up 3 bases and J gave up 3 bases, with 11 bases separating them. CDR1 is LNHDA, CDR2 SQIVND, per germline (reference sequence). This CDR3 is built from 14 residues. CDR3 in amino acids: CASSMSGKYTEAFF. The CDR3, as DNA: TGTGCCAGTAGTATGTCCGGGAAATACACTGAAGCTTTCTTT.

This sequence joins TRBV4-1 and TRBJ2-3, with no clear D. With 1 base removed from V and 8 bases from J, the gap between germline ends came to 19 bases. This CDR3 is built from 16 residues. The germline V gene encodes CDR1 MGHRA and CDR2 YSYEKL. CDR3 loop: CASSQGGTEALGTQYF. Written as DNA, the CDR3 is TGCGCCAGCAGCCAAGGCGGAACAGAAGCCCTGGGTACGCAGTATTTT.

CDR3 sequence reads: CASRGPVGNTIYF. CDR3 nucleotide sequence: TGTGCCAGCAGGGGGCCCGTGGGAAACACCATATATTTT. The chain recombines TRBV6-5 with TRBJ1-3; tentatively, D is TRBD1 (5 bases). Per the germline V gene, CDR1 is MNHEY and CDR2 is SVGAGI. Trimming cost V 6 bases and J 4 bases, with 10 bases left between them. This CDR3 contains 13 residues.

This chain joins TRBV4-1 and TRBJ2-5, with D unresolved. The length of the CDR3 is 14 residues. V was clipped by 1 base and J by 4 bases, with 10 bases between them. Germline assignment: CDR1 MGHRA and CDR2 YSYEKL. CDR3 sequence (DNA): TGCGCCAGCAGCCAAGGAGAGGATAGAGAGACCCAGTACTTC. It codes for CASSQGEDRETQYF.

This clone showed up just once. This chain joins TRBV6-2 or TRBV6-3 and TRBJ2-3; TRBD2 aligns across 9 bases. The V and J ends lost 4 bases and 10 bases, in that order; junction bases with no gene match: 3. Germline V gene data show CDR1 as MNHEY and CDR2 as SVGEGT. This CDR3 contains 12 residues. The CDR3 sequence: CASSWGLAAQYF. Here the CDR3 DNA reads TGTGCCAGCAGTTGGGGACTAGCAGCGCAGTATTTT.

The V and J genes are TRBV4-1 and TRBJ2-2; 14 bases are shared with TRBD2. CDR1 and CDR2 (germline): MGHRA, YSYEKL. The CDR3 loop spans 21 amino acids. Losses at the gene ends were 1 base for V and 0 bases for J; bases not matched to a gene: 10. The CDR3 protein is CASSQARGTSGGQTNTGELFF. For the CDR3, the DNA is TGCGCCAGCAGCCAAGCCCGGGGGACTAGCGGGGGACAAACGAACACCGGGGAGCTGTTTTTT.

CDR3 sequence reads: CASSLERGRSGGYTF. The CDR3 DNA follows: TGCGCCAGCAGCTTGGAAAGGGGCAGGTCGGGCGGCTACACCTTC. This chain uses TRBV5-1 with TRBJ1-2, with a weak D call TRBD1 (5 bases). CDR3 length: 15 residues. Germline V lookup: CDR1 SGHRS, CDR2 YFSETQ. V dropped 0 bases and J dropped 8 bases, with 17 bases sitting between them.

The chain uses TRBV19 and TRBJ1-5; TRBD1 is a possible D gene (5 bases). Per the germline V gene, CDR1 is LNHDA and CDR2 is SQIVND (reference sequence). The CDR3 covers 13 residues. Trimming left V 4 bases short and J 11 bases short, with 15 bases between. CDR3 nucleotide sequence: TGTGCCAGTAGTAAGGGACGGGACTTGACCCAGCATTTT. This translates into CASSKGRDLTQHF.

The chain combines TRBV19 with TRBJ2-1; 7 nucleotides line up with TRBD1. The V segment lost 4 bases and the J segment 9 bases; nucleotides outside the gene matches: 6. Germline assignment: CDR1 LNHDA and CDR2 SQIVND (reference sequence). The CDR3 sequence is 13 residues long. This CDR3 reads CASSKRTGAEQFF. CDR3 sequence (DNA): TGTGCCAGTAGTAAGAGAACAGGGGCTGAGCAGTTCTTC.